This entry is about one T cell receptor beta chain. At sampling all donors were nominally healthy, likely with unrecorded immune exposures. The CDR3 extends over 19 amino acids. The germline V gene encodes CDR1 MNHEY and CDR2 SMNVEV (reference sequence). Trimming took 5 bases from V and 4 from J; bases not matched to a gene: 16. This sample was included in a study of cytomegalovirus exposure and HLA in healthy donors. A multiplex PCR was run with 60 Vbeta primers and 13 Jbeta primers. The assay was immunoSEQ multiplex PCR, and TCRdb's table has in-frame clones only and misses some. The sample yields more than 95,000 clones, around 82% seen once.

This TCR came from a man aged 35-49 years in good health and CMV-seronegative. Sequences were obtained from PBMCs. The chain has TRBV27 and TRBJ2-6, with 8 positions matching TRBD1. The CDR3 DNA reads TGTGCCAGCAGTCCTCCTTGGGGGACAGGTTCTCCGGGGGCCAACGTCCTGACTTTC. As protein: CASSPPWGTGSPGANVLTF.